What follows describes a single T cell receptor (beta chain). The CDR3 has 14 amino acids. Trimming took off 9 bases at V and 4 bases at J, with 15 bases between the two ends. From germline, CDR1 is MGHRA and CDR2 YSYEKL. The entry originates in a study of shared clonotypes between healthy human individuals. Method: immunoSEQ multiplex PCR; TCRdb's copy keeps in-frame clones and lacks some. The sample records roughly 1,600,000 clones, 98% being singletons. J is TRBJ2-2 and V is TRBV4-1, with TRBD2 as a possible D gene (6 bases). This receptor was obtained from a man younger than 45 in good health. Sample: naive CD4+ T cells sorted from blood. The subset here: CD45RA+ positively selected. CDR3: CARHYREATGELFF. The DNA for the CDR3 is TGCGCCAGACACTATAGGGAGGCCACCGGGGAGCTGTTTTTT.